This TCR beta chain appears in the sequencing data of a study of blood T cell repertoires in COVID-19. Study-wide context: COVID-19 samples from acute and convalescent phases originated in the United States, Italy and Spain.

The junction had 17 bases not matched to a gene; V was cut back by 5 bases and J by 0 bases. The germline CDR1 and CDR2 sequences are SGHTA and FQGTGA. The CDR3 contains 19 residues. Original handling: Nucleated cell number was recorded as an estimate derived from reference gene primer amplification. Generated by immunoSEQ multiplex PCR, the TCRdb table keeps only in-frame clones and is missing some. Clone size and the V and J calls come from that table; the DNA yielded D and trimming. The sample holds about 110,000 clones, approximately 81% seen once. Sequencing was done on a sample of peripheral blood. The V and J genes are TRBV7-3 and TRBJ1-2; 8 nucleotides agree with TRBD1. This TCR came from a human donor in a cohort sampled during active COVID-19. The CDR3 DNA reads as TGTGCCAGCAGCCCGTACTCAGCTGGCAGGGGGCTTTCTAACTATGGCTACACCTTC. This encodes CASSPYSAGRGLSNYGYTF.